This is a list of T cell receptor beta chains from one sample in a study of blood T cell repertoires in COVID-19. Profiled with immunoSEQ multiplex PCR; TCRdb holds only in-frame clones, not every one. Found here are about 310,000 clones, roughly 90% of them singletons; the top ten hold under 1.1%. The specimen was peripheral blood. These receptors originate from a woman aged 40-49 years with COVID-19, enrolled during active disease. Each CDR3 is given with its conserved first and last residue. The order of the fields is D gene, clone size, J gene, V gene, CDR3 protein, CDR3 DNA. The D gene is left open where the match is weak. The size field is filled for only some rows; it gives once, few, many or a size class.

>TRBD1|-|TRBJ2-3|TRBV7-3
CASSLKAGGVNTQYF
TGTGCCAGCAGCTTAAAGGCAGGGGGCGTAAATACGCAGTATTTT
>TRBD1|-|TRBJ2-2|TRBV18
CASSPQGQDFGGELFF
TGTGCCAGCTCACCACAGGGACAGGATTTCGGCGGGGAGCTGTTTTTT
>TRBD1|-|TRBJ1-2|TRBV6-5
CASSYSTGNYGYTF
TGTGCCAGCAGTTACTCGACAGGGAACTATGGCTACACCTTC
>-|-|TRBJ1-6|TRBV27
CASRLGSSYNSPLHF
TGTGCCAGCCGCCTAGGGAGCTCCTATAATTCACCCCTCCACTTT
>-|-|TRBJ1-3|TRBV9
CASSREGNTIYF
TGTGCCAGCTCGAGGGAGGGAAACACCATATATTTT
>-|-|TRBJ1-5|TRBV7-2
CASSFKWGDQPQHF
TGTGCCAGCAGCTTCAAGTGGGGGGATCAGCCCCAGCATTTT
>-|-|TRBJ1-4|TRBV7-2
CASSLARTVATNEKLFF
TGTGCCAGCAGCTTAGCGCGGACAGTTGCAACTAATGAAAAACTGTTTTTT
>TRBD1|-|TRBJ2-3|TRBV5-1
CASSPRQGTDTQYF
TGCGCCAGCAGCCCAAGACAGGGAACAGATACGCAGTATTTT
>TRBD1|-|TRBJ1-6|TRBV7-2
CASSLDGTEGMAPLHF
TGTGCCAGCAGCTTAGACGGGACAGAGGGAATGGCACCCCTCCACTTT
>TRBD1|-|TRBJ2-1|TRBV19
CASSIPRQGREQFF
TGTGCCAGTAGTATCCCCAGACAGGGCAGGGAGCAGTTCTTC
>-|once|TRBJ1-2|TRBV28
CASSLRGNYGYTF
TGTGCCAGCAGTCTGAGGGGGAACTATGGCTACACCTTC
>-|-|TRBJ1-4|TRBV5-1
CASSFGQLNEKLFF
TGCGCCAGCAGCTTCGGACAGCTTAATGAAAAACTGTTTTTT
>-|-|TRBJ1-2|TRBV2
CASSEEGGAGYTF
TGTGCCAGCAGTGAAGAAGGGGGGGCTGGCTACACCTTC
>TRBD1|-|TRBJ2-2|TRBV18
CASSFGTGHAGELFF
TGTGCCAGCTCATTTGGGACAGGGCATGCCGGGGAGCTGTTTTTT
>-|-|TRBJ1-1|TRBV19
CASSIRVFRTEAFF
TGTGCCAGTAGTATCAGGGTATTCCGCACTGAAGCTTTCTTT
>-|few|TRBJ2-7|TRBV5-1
CASSGGGADYEQYF
TGCGCCAGCTCTGGAGGGGGGGCGGACTACGAGCAGTACTTC
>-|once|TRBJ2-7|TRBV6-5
CASKLVETASYEQYF
TGTGCCAGCAAGTTGGTGGAAACAGCTTCCTACGAGCAGTACTTC
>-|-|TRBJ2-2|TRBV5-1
CASTREGAGTGELFF
TGCGCCAGCACCCGGGAGGGGGCAGGCACCGGGGAGCTGTTTTTT
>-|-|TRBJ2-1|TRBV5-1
CASSFRYNEQFF
TGCGCCAGCAGCTTTCGCTACAATGAGCAGTTCTTC
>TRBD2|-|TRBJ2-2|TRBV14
CASSPLSSGGSGELFF
TGTGCCAGCAGCCCCCTCAGCAGCGGGGGATCCGGGGAGCTGTTTTTT
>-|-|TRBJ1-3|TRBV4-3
CASSPSGNTIYF
TGCGCCAGCAGCCCGTCTGGAAACACCATATATTTT
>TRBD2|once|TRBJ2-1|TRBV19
CASSITGTSGGASQNEQFF
TGTGCCAGTAGTATTACCGGGACTAGCGGGGGGGCCTCTCAGAATGAGCAGTTCTTC
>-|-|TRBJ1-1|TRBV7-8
CASSFDGVNAEAFF
TGTGCCAGCAGCTTTGACGGAGTGAACGCTGAAGCTTTCTTT
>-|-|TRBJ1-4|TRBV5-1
CASSLWPNEKLFF
TGCGCCAGCAGCTTGTGGCCGAATGAAAAACTGTTTTTT
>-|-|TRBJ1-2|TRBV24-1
CATSPGTPYGYTF
TGTGCCACCAGTCCCGGGACACCATATGGCTACACCTTC
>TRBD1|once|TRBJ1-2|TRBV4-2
CASSQPDRGDGYTF
TGTGCCAGCAGCCAACCCGACAGGGGTGATGGCTACACCTTC
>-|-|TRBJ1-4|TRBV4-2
CASSQRKGRGANEKLFF
TGTGCCAGCAGCCAACGGAAAGGGAGGGGGGCTAATGAAAAACTGTTTTTT
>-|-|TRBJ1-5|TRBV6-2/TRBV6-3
CASSSREGYSNQPQHF
TGTGCCAGCAGCTCCAGGGAGGGTTATAGCAATCAGCCCCAGCATTTT
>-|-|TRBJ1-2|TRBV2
CASSARETEHYGYTF
TGTGCCAGCAGTGCTCGAGAAACGGAGCACTATGGCTACACCTTC
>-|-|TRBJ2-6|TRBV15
CATLVTGTSGANVLTF
TGTGCCACCCTTGTGACAGGCACCTCTGGGGCCAACGTCCTGACTTTC
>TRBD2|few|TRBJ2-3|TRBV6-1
CASSELAGGPDTQYF
TGTGCCAGCAGTGAGCTAGCGGGGGGTCCAGATACGCAGTATTTT
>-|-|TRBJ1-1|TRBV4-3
CASSQDVLRGTEAFF
TGCGCCAGCAGCCAAGATGTGCTCAGGGGCACTGAAGCTTTCTTT
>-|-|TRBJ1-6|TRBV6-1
CASSALDLPAGSPLHF
TGTGCCAGCAGTGCGCTTGACCTCCCGGCGGGTTCACCCCTCCACTTT
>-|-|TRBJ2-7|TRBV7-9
CASSPASGYEQYF
TGTGCCAGCAGCCCCGCCTCGGGCTACGAGCAGTACTTC
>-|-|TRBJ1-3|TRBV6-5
CASIKGGSGNTIYF
TGTGCCAGCATTAAAGGGGGCTCTGGAAACACCATATATTTT
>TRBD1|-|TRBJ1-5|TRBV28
CASSDTGGSNQPQHF
TGTGCCAGCAGTGACACAGGGGGTAGCAATCAGCCCCAGCATTTT
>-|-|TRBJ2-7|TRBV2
CASSGTIGSYEQYF
TGTGCCAGCAGTGGGACAATTGGCTCCTACGAGCAGTACTTC
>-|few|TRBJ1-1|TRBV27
CASSPRDRNTEAFF
TGTGCCAGCAGTCCGCGCGACAGGAACACTGAAGCTTTCTTT
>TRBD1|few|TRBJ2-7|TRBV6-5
CASSRDRGGYEQYF
TGTGCCAGCAGCCGGGACAGGGGGGGGTACGAGCAGTACTTC
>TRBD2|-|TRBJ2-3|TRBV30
CAWGRGAQVPQYF
TGTGCCTGGGGGCGGGGGGCCCAGGTGCCGCAGTATTTT
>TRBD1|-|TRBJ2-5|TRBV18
CASSPRDRGETQYF
TGTGCCAGCTCACCACGGGACAGGGGAGAGACCCAGTACTTC
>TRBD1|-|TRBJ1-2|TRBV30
CAWSPGQGVGGYTF
TGTGCCTGGAGTCCGGGACAGGGAGTGGGTGGCTACACCTTC
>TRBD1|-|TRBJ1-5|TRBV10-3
CAISGTGESNQPQHF
TGTGCCATCAGTGGGACAGGAGAAAGCAATCAGCCCCAGCATTTT
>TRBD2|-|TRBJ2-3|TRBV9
CASSSGLAGQADTQYF
TGTGCCAGCAGCTCGGGACTAGCGGGACAGGCAGATACGCAGTATTTT
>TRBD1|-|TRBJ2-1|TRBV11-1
CASSSRQGGVNEQFF
TGTGCCAGCAGCTCCCGACAGGGGGGAGTCAATGAGCAGTTCTTC
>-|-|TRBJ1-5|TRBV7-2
CASTPRGYSNQPQHF
TGTGCCAGCACCCCGCGGGGTTATAGCAATCAGCCCCAGCATTTT
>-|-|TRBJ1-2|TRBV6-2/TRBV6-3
CASSYQGANYGYTF
TGTGCCAGCAGTTACCAGGGTGCTAACTATGGCTACACCTTC
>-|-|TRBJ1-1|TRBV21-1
CASLVPGGTEAFF
TGTGCCAGCCTGGTCCCGGGTGGCACTGAAGCTTTCTTT
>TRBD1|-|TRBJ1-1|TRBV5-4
CASSLAKQGSTEAFF
TGTGCCAGCAGCTTGGCGAAACAGGGGAGCACTGAAGCTTTCTTT
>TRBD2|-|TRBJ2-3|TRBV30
CAWSVLAGQDTQYF
TGTGCCTGGAGTGTACTAGCGGGGCAAGATACGCAGTATTTT
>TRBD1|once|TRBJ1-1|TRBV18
CASSPKSQGQGNTEAFF
TGTGCCAGCTCACCAAAGTCTCAGGGACAGGGGAACACTGAAGCTTTCTTT
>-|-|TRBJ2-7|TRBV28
CASSFHRETPYEQYF
TGTGCCAGCAGTTTCCACAGGGAAACTCCCTACGAGCAGTACTTC
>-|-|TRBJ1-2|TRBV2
CASSHRTEVGYGYTF
TGTGCCAGCAGTCACCGGACGGAGGTGGGCTATGGCTACACCTTC
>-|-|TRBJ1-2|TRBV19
CASQKDSRLYGYTF
TGTGCCAGTCAGAAGGACAGTCGCCTCTATGGCTACACCTTC
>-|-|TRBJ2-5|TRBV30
CAWSTGTPKETQYF
TGTGCCTGGAGCACCGGGACACCGAAAGAGACCCAGTACTTC
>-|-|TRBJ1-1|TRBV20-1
CSASLANTEAFF
TGCAGTGCTAGTCTGGCGAACACTGAAGCTTTCTTT
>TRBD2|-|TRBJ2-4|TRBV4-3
CASSQELAGVSKNIQYF
TGCGCCAGCAGCCAAGAGTTAGCGGGGGTGTCCAAAAACATTCAGTACTTC